One sample yielded the 13 T cell receptor beta chains listed below, sequenced in a study of T cells in Graves' hyperthyroidism and ophthalmopathy. Researchers took RNA transcripts and amplified the TCR beta CDR3 regions from them. The study used the HTBI primer set for a first-round RT-PCR of the TCR CDR3. TCRdb re-called the multiplex PCR reads with MiXCR, one entry per CDR3 protein. The sample contains almost 350,000 distinct CDR3 sequences, less than 20% of which appear only once. The sample consisted of blood. Receptors originate from a woman aged 40 to 50 with Graves' ophthalmopathy.

There are many counts of this clonotype. V usage is TRBV6-1 and J usage is TRBJ2-2; D is perhaps TRBD2 (6 bases). This CDR3 is 14 amino acids long. Germline CDR1 and CDR2: MNHNS and SASEGT. V gave up 8 bases and J gave up 1 base, with 11 bases separating them. The CDR3 DNA reads TGTGCCAGCGGGTATAGCGGGAACACCGGGGAGCTGTTTTTT. Protein sequence: CASGYSGNTGELFF.

This clonotype showed up many times. V gene TRBV7-2 combines with J gene TRBJ2-7, with a tentative D call TRBD1 (5 bases). This CDR3 contains 13 residues. CDR1 and CDR2 from the germline V gene are SGHTA and FQGNSA. V lost 3 bases to trimming and J lost 6 bases, with 12 bases between them. CDR3 DNA: TGTGCCAGCAGCTTTACAGGTATCGGCGAGCAGTACTTC. Translating gives CASSFTGIGEQYF.

The table lists this clonotype with a count of one. The chain joins TRBV12-3 or TRBV12-4 to TRBJ2-2; D gene ambiguous. The V and J ends lost 7 bases and 0 bases respectively, with 15 bases between them. The CDR3 contains 16 residues. The CDR3 bases are TGTGCCAGCACCCCGTGGGGAAGTGCGAACACCGGGGAGCTGTTTTTT. Amino acid sequence: CASTPWGSANTGELFF.

This clonotype was seen repeatedly, ten times or more. V usage is TRBV7-9 and J usage is TRBJ1-1; TRBD1 aligns across 8 bases. V shed 8 bases and J 1 base; nucleotides not matched to a gene: 9. CDR3 length equals 15 residues. Per the germline V gene, CDR1 is SEHNR and CDR2 is FQNEAQ (reference sequence). The CDR3, as DNA: TGTGCCAGCGGACCGACAGGGGAGGAGAACACTGAAGCTTTCTTT. This encodes CASGPTGEENTEAFF.

This clonotype was detected many times. The J gene is TRBJ1-2, the V gene TRBV6-5, with TRBD1 as a possible D gene (5 bases). V lost 0 bases, J lost 3 bases, and 14 bases lay in between. Germline V lookup: CDR1 MNHEY, CDR2 SVGAGI. The length of the CDR3 is 16 residues. In DNA form, the CDR3 reads TGTGCCAGCAGTTACTCGGCAGGTGGGGGACACTATGGCTACACCTTC. Translating gives CASSYSAGGGHYGYTF.

In its sample, this clonotype was seen many times. This chain connects TRBV19 to TRBJ1-1, with TRBD1 as a possible D gene (6 bases). V dropped 9 bases and J dropped 1 base, with 15 bases sitting between them. Germline loops: CDR1 LNHDA, CDR2 SQIVND (reference sequence). The CDR3 has 14 amino acids. This CDR3 reads CARGAWGENTEAFF. The CDR3 DNA follows: TGTGCCAGGGGGGCATGGGGGGAGAACACTGAAGCTTTCTTT. Drawing the rest from reference TRBV19 and TRBJ1-1, the complete variable domain is DGGITQSPKYLFRKEGQNVTLSCEQNLNHDAMYWYRQDPGQGLRLIYYSQIVNDFQKGDIAEGYSVSREKKESFPLTVTSAQKNPTAFYLCARGAWGENTEAFFGQGTRLTVV.

V gene TRBV7-9 combines with J gene TRBJ2-5, with TRBD1 matching over 7 bases. With 5 bases clipped from V and 5 bases from J, the junction kept 8 bases outside the gene matches. This CDR3 spans 14 amino acids. Germline V CDR1 and CDR2: SEHNR, FQNEAQ (reference sequence). DNA for the CDR3: TGTGCCAGCAGCGTCGACAGGGAGTCGGAGACCCAGTACTTC. The encoded protein is CASSVDRESETQYF.

This clonotype was counted many times. J is TRBJ2-4 and V is TRBV28, with no clear D. The germline V gene has CDR1 MDHEN and CDR2 SYDVKM. V was shortened by 8 bases and J by 5 bases, with 19 bases between the two germline ends. There are 15 residues in the CDR3. The CDR3 here is CASSPGRIWENIQYF. CDR3 coding DNA: TGTGCCAGCTCCCCCGGGCGTATTTGGGAAAACATTCAGTACTTC.

This clonotype has a single count. The V and J genes are TRBV2 and TRBJ2-2; TRBD2 aligns across 9 bases. The CDR3 sequence is 17 residues long. Germline lookup yields CDR1 SNHLY and CDR2 FYNNEI. V shed 4 bases and J 1 base; nucleotides not matched to a gene: 7. CDR3 residues: CASSAATSGGNTGELFF. DNA for the CDR3: TGTGCCAGCAGTGCCGCGACTAGCGGTGGGAACACCGGGGAGCTGTTTTTT.

The chain couples TRBV12-3 or TRBV12-4 to TRBJ1-5; a weak D match, TRBD1 (6 bases). The V end was cut by 3 bases, the J end by 1 base, with 13 bases between. The CDR3 has 16 residues. The CDR3 bases are TGTGCCAGCAGTTTTGAGGGCAGGGGAAGCAATCAGCCCCAGCATTTT. The encoded protein is CASSFEGRGSNQPQHF.

This clonotype has ten or more counts. The chain recombines TRBV10-3 with TRBJ2-7, with 9 bases identical to TRBD1. With 0 bases clipped from V and 0 bases from J, the junction kept 0 bases outside the gene matches. Germline lookup yields CDR1 ENHRY and CDR2 SYGVKD. CDR3 length: 15 amino acids. CDR3 bases: TGTGCCATCAGTGAGTCGGGACAGGGCTCCTACGAGCAGTACTTC. Translating it yields CAISESGQGSYEQYF.

This clonotype has only a few counts. The V and J genes are TRBV6-1 and TRBJ2-7, with 8 bases aligning to TRBD1. The CDR3 covers 13 residues. V lost 4 bases to trimming and J lost 6 bases; unmatched junction nucleotides: 5. Germline V gene sequence: CDR1 MNHNS, CDR2 SASEGT. The CDR3 here is CASSGRTGTEQYF. The CDR3 DNA reads as TGTGCCAGCAGTGGCCGGACAGGGACCGAGCAGTACTTC.

The rearrangement joins TRBV12-3 or TRBV12-4 to TRBJ2-6; D might be TRBD1 (5 bases). The CDR3 extends over 15 amino acids. The V and J ends lost 5 bases and 2 bases respectively, with 10 bases between them. CDR3 DNA sequence: TGTGCCAGCAGTCCCACAGGCCCTGGGGCCAACGTCCTGACTTTC. Amino acids: CASSPTGPGANVLTF.